This T cell receptor (beta chain) was identified during a study of identical twins. Study observations and caveats: Sequences that were beta out-of-frame showed weaker excess twin sharing. The study found excess low generation probability among twin-shared out-of-frame alpha sequences. Whereas memory repertoires showed no such difference, abundant cord blood beta clonotypes carried fewer insertions.

There are a few counts of this clonotype. As yet, its antigen is unknown. CDR1 and CDR2 from the germline V gene are SGHAT and FQNNGV. CDR3 size: 14 residues. V lost 4 bases, J lost 4 bases, and 3 bases stayed unmatched. Template switching added a universal primer binding site, and final cDNA carried unique molecular identifiers. A single record per CDR3 protein comes from TCRdb applying MiXCR to the 5' RACE reads. The sample contains a few hundred thousand distinct CDR3 sequences, over 8.5% of which appear only once. The sample also formed part of further work on yellow fever vaccine responses in identical twins.

Sequencing input: PBMCs. This chain connects TRBV11-2 to TRBJ2-5, with TRBD2 matching 10 bases. The sequence came from a woman aged 18-30 years in good health. The CDR3 loop reads CASSSRLAGETQYF. The DNA of the CDR3 is TGTGCCAGCAGCTCGCGACTAGCGGGAGAGACCCAGTACTTC.